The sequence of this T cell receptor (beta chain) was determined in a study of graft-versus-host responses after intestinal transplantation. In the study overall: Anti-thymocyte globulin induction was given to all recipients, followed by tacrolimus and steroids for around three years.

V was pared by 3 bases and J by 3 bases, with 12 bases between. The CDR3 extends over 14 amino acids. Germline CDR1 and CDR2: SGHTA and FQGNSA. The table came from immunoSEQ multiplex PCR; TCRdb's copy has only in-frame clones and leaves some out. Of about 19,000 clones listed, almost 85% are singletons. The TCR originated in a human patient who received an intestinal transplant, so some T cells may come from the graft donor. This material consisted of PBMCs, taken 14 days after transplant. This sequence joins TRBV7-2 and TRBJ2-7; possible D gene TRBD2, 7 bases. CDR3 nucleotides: TGTGCCAGCAGCTTTGGGGGGGGACACTACGAGCAGTACTTC. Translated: CASSFGGGHYEQYF.